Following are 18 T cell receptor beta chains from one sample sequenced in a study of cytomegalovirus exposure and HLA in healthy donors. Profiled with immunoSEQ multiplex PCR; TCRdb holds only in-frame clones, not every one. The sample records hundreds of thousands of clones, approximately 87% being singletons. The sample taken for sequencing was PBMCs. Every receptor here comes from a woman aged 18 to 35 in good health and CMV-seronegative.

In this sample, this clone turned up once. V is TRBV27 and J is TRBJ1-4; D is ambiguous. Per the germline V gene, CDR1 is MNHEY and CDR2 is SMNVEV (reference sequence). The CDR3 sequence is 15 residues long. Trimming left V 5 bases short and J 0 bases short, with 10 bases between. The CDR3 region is CASSLTITTNEKLFF. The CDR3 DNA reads TGTGCCAGCAGTCTTACCATTACAACTAATGAAAAACTGTTTTTT.

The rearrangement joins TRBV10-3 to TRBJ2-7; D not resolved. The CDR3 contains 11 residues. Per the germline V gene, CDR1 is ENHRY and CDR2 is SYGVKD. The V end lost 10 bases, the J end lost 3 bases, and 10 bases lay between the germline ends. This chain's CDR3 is CATTGLYEQYF. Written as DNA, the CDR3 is TGTGCCACCACCGGTCTCTACGAGCAGTACTTC.

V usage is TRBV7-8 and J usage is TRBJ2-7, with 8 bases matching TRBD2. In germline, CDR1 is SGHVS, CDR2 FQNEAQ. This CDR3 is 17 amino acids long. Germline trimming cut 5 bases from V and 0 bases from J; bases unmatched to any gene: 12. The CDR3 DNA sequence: TGTGCCAGCAGCCTCCACCGGGCGGGGGGTCCCTCCTACGAGCAGTACTTC. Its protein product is CASSLHRAGGPSYEQYF.

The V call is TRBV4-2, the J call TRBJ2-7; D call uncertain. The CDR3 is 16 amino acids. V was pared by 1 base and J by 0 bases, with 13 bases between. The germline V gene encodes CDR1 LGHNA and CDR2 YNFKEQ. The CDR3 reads CASSQGDVLDSYEQYF. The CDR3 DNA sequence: TGTGCCAGCAGCCAAGGAGACGTACTGGACTCCTACGAGCAGTACTTC.

This CDR3 is CSVEGTEGQDTQYF. The CDR3, as DNA: TGCAGCGTTGAAGGGACAGAAGGCCAAGATACGCAGTATTTT. This chain connects TRBV29-1 to TRBJ2-3; perhaps TRBD1 as D (6 bases). V lost 1 base to trimming and J lost 5 bases, with 13 bases between them. From germline, CDR1 is SQVTM and CDR2 ANQGSEA. This CDR3 is built from 14 residues.

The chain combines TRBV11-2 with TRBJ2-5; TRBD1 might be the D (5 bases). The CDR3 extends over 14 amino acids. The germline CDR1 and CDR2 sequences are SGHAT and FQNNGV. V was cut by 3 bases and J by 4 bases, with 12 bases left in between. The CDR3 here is CASSFGKGRETQYF. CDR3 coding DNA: TGTGCCAGCAGCTTTGGGAAGGGGCGAGAGACCCAGTACTTC.

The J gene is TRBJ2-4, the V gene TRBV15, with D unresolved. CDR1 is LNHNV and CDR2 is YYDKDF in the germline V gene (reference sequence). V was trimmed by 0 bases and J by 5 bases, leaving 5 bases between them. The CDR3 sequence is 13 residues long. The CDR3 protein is CATSRDSENIQYF. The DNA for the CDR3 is TGTGCCACCAGCAGAGATAGTGAAAACATTCAGTACTTC.

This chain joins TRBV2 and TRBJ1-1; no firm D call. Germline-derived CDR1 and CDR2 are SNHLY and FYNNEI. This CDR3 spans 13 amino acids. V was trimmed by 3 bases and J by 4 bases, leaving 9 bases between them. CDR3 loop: CASSEGVGTEAFF. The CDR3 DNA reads TGTGCCAGCAGTGAGGGCGTGGGCACTGAAGCTTTCTTT.

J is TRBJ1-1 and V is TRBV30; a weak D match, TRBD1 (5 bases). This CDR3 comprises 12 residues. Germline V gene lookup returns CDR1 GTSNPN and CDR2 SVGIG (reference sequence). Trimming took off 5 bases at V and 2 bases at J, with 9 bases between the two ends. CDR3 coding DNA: TGTGCCTGGGAAGACAGAAACACTGAAGCTTTCTTT. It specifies CAWEDRNTEAFF.

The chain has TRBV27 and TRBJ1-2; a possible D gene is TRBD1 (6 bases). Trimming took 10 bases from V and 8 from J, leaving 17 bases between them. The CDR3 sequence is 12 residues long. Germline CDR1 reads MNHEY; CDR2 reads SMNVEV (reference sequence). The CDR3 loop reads CATLTGMEGYTF. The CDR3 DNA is TGTGCCACCTTGACAGGAATGGAAGGCTACACCTTC.

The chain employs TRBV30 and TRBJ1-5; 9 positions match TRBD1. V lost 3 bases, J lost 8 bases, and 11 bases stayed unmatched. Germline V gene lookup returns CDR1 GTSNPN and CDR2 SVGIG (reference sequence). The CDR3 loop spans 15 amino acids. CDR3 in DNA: TGTGCCTGGAGGGCGGACAGGGGCCGGGGGGAGCCCCAGCATTTT. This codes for CAWRADRGRGEPQHF.

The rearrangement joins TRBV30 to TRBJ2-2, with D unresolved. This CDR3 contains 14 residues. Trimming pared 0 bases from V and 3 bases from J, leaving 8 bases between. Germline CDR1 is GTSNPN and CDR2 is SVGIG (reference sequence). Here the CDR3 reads CAWSVRRDTGELFF. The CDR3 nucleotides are TGTGCCTGGAGTGTACGACGGGACACCGGGGAGCTGTTTTTT.

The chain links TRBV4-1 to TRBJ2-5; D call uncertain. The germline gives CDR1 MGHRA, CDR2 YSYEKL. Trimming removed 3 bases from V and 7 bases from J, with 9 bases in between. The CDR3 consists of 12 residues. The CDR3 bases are TGCGCCAGCAGCCACCCCCTGGGGACCCAGTACTTC. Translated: CASSHPLGTQYF.

The CDR3 region has the DNA TGTGCCAGCAGCTCGAGCTCCTACGAGCAGTACTTC. Translation gives CASSSSSYEQYF. The V call is TRBV13, the J call TRBJ2-7; D unresolved. Germline lookup yields CDR1 PRHDT and CDR2 FYEKMQ (reference sequence). The V and J ends lost 4 bases and 0 bases respectively, with 4 bases between them. This CDR3 is built from 12 residues.

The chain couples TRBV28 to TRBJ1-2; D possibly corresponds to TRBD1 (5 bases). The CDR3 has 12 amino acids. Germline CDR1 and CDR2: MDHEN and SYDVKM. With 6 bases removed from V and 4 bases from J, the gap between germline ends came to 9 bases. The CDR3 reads CASSTGTYGYTF. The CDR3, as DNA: TGTGCCAGCAGCACTGGGACCTATGGCTACACCTTC.

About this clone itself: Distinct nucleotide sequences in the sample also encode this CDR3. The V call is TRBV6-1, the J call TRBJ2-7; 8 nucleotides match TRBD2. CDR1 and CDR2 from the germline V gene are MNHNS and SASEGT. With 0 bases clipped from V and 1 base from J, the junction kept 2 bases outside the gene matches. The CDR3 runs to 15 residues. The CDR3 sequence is CASSEATSGSYEQYF. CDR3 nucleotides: TGTGCCAGCAGTGAAGCTACTAGCGGATCCTACGAGCAGTACTTC.

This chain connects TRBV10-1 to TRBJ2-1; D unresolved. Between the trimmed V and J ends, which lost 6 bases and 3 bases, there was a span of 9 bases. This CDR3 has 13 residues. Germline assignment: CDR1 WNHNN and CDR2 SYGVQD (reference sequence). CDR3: CASSDTSYNEQFF. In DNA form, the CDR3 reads TGCGCCAGCAGCGATACAAGCTACAATGAGCAGTTCTTC.

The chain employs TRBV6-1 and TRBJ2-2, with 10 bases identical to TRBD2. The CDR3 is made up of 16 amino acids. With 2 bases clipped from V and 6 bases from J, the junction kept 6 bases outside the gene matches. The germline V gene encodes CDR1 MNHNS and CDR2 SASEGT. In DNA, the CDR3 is TGTGCCAGCAGTGAACCCGCTAGCGGGAGACCCGGGGAGCTGTTTTTT. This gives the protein CASSEPASGRPGELFF.